This T cell receptor beta chain was found in a study of T cells in tumors after PD-1 blockade (dated by TCRdb to about 2019). For the wider study: Patients were excluded if they had prior checkpoint blockade, use of systemic immunosuppressants, or recent radiotherapy or other anti-cancer therapy within 4 weeks. Patients received pembrolizumab 200 mg every 3 weeks or cemiplimab 350 mg every 2 weeks. While on anti-PD-1 treatment, some of the patients also continued taking daily vismodegib 150 mg. On average, peripheral blood samples yielded under 40,000 unique clonotypes and 110,000 or so TCR templates (range roughly 24,000-270,000). Using site-matched tumors from BCC or SCC patients sampled before and after anti-PD-1 therapy, the study carried out paired single-cell RNA and TCR sequencing. To compare clonotypes in blood and tumor, bulk TCR sequencing was done on under 11 peripheral blood samples taken from roughly 5 patients. RECIST version 1.1 was used to assess clinical response.

This sample's time point label indicates: after anti-PD-1 therapy. Genomic DNA extracted from tumor biopsies or peripheral blood was used for bulk TCRbeta sequencing, with input ranging from about 550 ng to 6,004 ng. Histologically proven advanced or metastatic basal or squamous cell carcinoma was present in all patients, all of whom were poor candidates for surgical resection. The basal cell carcinoma cohort comprised 11 patients, of whom roughly 8 had bulk tumor TCR sequencing. On this clone itself: Its antigen remains undetermined. Per-base quality was not reported, and no clone a single base away is much larger than it.

There are 15 amino acids in the CDR3, from cysteine to phenylalanine inclusive. The sequence is cut down to CDR3 DNA, 45 bases in frame from base 1. According to the germline V gene, CDR1 reads MGHRA and CDR2 reads YSYEKL. Trimming removed 5 bases from V and 4 bases from J, leaving 15 bases between the germline ends. General study outcomes and caveats: The source of novel T cell clones was not identified, and lymphoid organs or rare unexpanded clones within the tumor or the tumor periphery could be included among the possible sources. Around 41% of tumor TCR clonotypes were found in blood, and some novel exhausted tumor clones appeared in pre-treatment blood, suggesting peripheral recruitment.

The immunoSEQ platform was used for deep TCRbeta sequencing. Under the source paper's analysis protocol: Only productive rearrangements were exported from the immunoSEQ Analyzer for further analysis. T cell phenotypes were assigned to bulk TCRbeta clonotypes by matching to single-cell RNA+TCR-seq clones sharing the same TCRbeta sequence. Using bulk TCR sequencing data, clone enrichment in tumor was calculated by dividing a clone's tumor frequency by the same clone's PBMC frequency. TCRs were grouped by GLIPH into specificity groups, defined as clusters of distinct TCRs likely recognizing common antigens via shared CDR3 motifs. TCRdb limited this immuneACCESS table to in-frame rearrangements with V and J called. A share of clones is missing; checked studies link under half to unresolved V genes, and the rest is unexplained. V, J and clone size are those of that table, while D and trimming were read from the DNA. For this sample the table gives about 25,000 clones, of which roughly 80% were detected only once. The ten largest clonotypes hold 9% to 15% of the sample.

The source was PBMCs, collected after anti-PD-1 treatment. The sequence derives from a human donor with basal cell carcinoma. In this chain, TRBV4-1 is recombined with TRBJ2-1; the D gene is possibly TRBD2, with 5 bases matching. The nucleotide sequence is TGCGCCAGCAGCGCCGCAGAGGGAAGGTACAATGAGCAGTTCTTC. Its translation reads: CASSAAEGRYNEQFF.